This entry lists 25 T cell receptor beta chains sequenced from one sample in a study of blood T cells in healthy people across ages. Alongside a J-beta primer mix, a sample-barcoded 5' primer served in a second PCR lasting about 6 to 12 cycles. TCRdb analysed the 5' RACE reads with MiXCR anew, one entry per CDR3 protein. Seen here are over a million distinct CDR3 sequences, 20% to 25% observed once, and the top ten hold less than 0.85%. In addition, the sample was reused for a study of T cells of mothers and their children.

Sequences were obtained from blood. The receptor set was obtained from a girl aged 2-10 years in good health.

This sequence joins TRBV14 and TRBJ2-3; D ambiguous. Germline V gene data show CDR1 as SGHDN and CDR2 as FVKESK. This CDR3 comprises 13 residues. The V end lost 0 bases, the J end lost 4 bases, and 5 bases lay between the germline ends. CDR3 residues: CASSQEMADTQYF. The CDR3 coding sequence is TGTGCCAGCAGCCAAGAGATGGCAGATACGCAGTATTTT. Together with reference TRBV14 and TRBJ2-3, the CDR3 gives the full variable domain: EAGVTQFPSHSVIEKGQTVTLRCDPISGHDNLYWYRRVMGKEIKFLLHFVKESKQDESGMPNNRFLAERTGGTYSTLKVQPAELEDSGVYFCASSQEMADTQYFGPGTRLTVL.

This chain connects TRBV28 to TRBJ1-2, with D perhaps matching TRBD1 (5 bases). The germline gives CDR1 MDHEN, CDR2 SYDVKM. V was cut by 8 bases and J by 0 bases, with 13 bases left in between. CDR3 length: 14 amino acids. The CDR3 coding sequence is TGTGCCAGCGCCCCGGTGGGGGCTAACTATGGCTACACCTTC. This translates into CASAPVGANYGYTF.

The sample holds a few counts of this clonotype. The junction departs from germline at one end; a sequencing error may be responsible. CDR3: CACSAWGETQYF. The CDR3 DNA reads TGTGCCTGCAGTGCTTGGGGGGAGACCCAGTACTTC. This chain connects TRBV6-5 to TRBJ2-5; D could derive from TRBD1 or TRBD2 (5 bases each). The CDR3 spans 12 residues. Germline lookup yields CDR1 MNHEY and CDR2 SVGAGI.

CDR3 amino acids: CASSPGEGAWETQYF. DNA of the CDR3: TGTGCCAGCAGTCCCGGTGAAGGGGCATGGGAGACCCAGTACTTC. The chain carries TRBV28 and TRBJ2-5; D is perhaps TRBD1 (5 bases). Trimming pared 5 bases from V and 5 bases from J, leaving 18 bases between. From germline, CDR1 is MDHEN and CDR2 SYDVKM. The CDR3 runs 15 residues.

This chain connects TRBV11-1 to TRBJ2-3; 11 nucleotides align to TRBD2. Germline CDR1 SGHAT, CDR2 FQDESV (reference sequence). CDR3 size: 16 residues. Losses at the gene ends were 2 bases for V and 2 bases for J; bases not matched to a gene: 3. CDR3 amino acids: CASSLPSGGPTDTQYF. Here the CDR3 DNA reads TGTGCCAGCAGCTTACCTAGCGGGGGGCCCACAGATACGCAGTATTTT. Complete variable domain (other parts from reference TRBV11-1 and TRBJ2-3): EAEVAQSPRYKITEKSQAVAFWCDPISGHATLYWYRQILGQGPELLVQFQDESVVDDSQLPKDRFSAERLKGVDSTLKIQPAELGDSAMYLCASSLPSGGPTDTQYFGPGTRLTVL.

This chain connects TRBV2 to TRBJ1-1, with TRBD1 matching over 7 bases. Trimming took 6 bases from V and 5 from J; bases not matched to a gene: 9. Germline lookup yields CDR1 SNHLY and CDR2 FYNNEI. This CDR3 is built from 14 residues. The CDR3 sequence: CASSMTGMGTEAFF. CDR3 bases: TGTGCCAGCAGCATGACAGGGATGGGGACTGAAGCTTTCTTT.

The chain combines TRBV29-1 with TRBJ2-5, with a possible D match to TRBD1 (5 bases). With 6 bases removed from V and 5 bases from J, the gap between germline ends came to 22 bases. Germline loops: CDR1 SQVTM, CDR2 ANQGSEA. The CDR3 spans 15 residues. In nucleotides, the CDR3 is TGCAGCGTGCTTGGGGCCCCGGGCTCCGGGGAGACCCAGTACTTC. Its translation: CSVLGAPGSGETQYF.

This clonotype was seen at least ten times. The J gene is TRBJ1-5, the V gene TRBV7-8; D uncertain. V gave up 4 bases and J gave up 1 base, with 8 bases separating them. The CDR3 covers 14 residues. In germline, CDR1 is SGHVS, CDR2 FQNEAQ. The chain's CDR3 is CASSSAFSNQPQHF. CDR3 DNA: TGTGCCAGCAGCTCGGCCTTCAGCAATCAGCCCCAGCATTTT.

With respect to this clonotype: Relative to the germline gene, one junction end is altered; a read error may explain this. The chain is built from TRBV7-9 and TRBJ1-4; a weak D match, TRBD1 (5 bases). The CDR3 spans 12 residues. Looked up from germline, CDR1 is SEHNR and CDR2 is FQNEAQ (reference sequence). In nucleotides, the CDR3 is TGTGCCAGCATCCCCGGGGGTCGGAAACTGCTTTTT. It specifies CASIPGGRKLLF.

This clonotype showed up just a few times. This CDR3 is CSASDPDRTRRVDTQYF. The CDR3 DNA reads as TGCAGTGCTAGTGATCCTGATAGGACTAGGAGGGTCGATACGCAGTATTTT. This chain uses TRBV20-1 with TRBJ2-3; 7 bases are shared with TRBD2. The V and J ends lost 3 bases and 6 bases, in that order; junction bases with no gene match: 18. The germline V gene has CDR1 DFQATT and CDR2 SNEGSKA (reference sequence). The CDR3 has 17 amino acids.

This clonotype was picked up a small number of times. This chain joins TRBV20-1 and TRBJ2-1; 7 bases are shared with TRBD2. Looked up from germline, CDR1 is DFQATT and CDR2 is SNEGSKA (reference sequence). CDR3 length: 12 residues. Trimming at V came to 5 bases and at J to 8 bases, leaving 6 bases not matched to a gene. Written as DNA, the CDR3 is TGCAGTGCTTGGACTAGTGTCGATGAGCAGTTCTTC. Its translation is CSAWTSVDEQFF.

This clonotype has more than one count but fewer than ten. The genes are TRBV4-1 and TRBJ2-4, with TRBD1 as a possible D gene (6 bases). This CDR3 has 17 residues. V lost 3 bases and J lost 0, with 15 bases in between. Germline loops: CDR1 MGHRA, CDR2 YSYEKL. The CDR3 DNA sequence: TGCGCCAGCAGCCATCCGGGACAAGACTTAGCCAAAAACATTCAGTACTTC. This translates into CASSHPGQDLAKNIQYF.

Concerning this clonotype itself: The conserved closing phenylalanine or tryptophan is absent in this CDR3, likely reflecting a read error. This CDR3 reads CASSLASNFDYGYTS. The CDR3 coding sequence is TGCGCCAGCAGCTTGGCGTCTAACTTTGACTATGGCTACACCTCC. The chain combines TRBV5-1 with TRBJ1-2; D call uncertain. Trimming cost V 0 bases and J 3 bases, with 12 bases left between them. This CDR3 has 15 residues. Germline V gene lookup returns CDR1 SGHRS and CDR2 YFSETQ.

In this sample, this clonotype turned up a few times. V gene TRBV29-1 combines with J gene TRBJ1-2; no clear D gene. V was shortened by 7 bases and J by 6 bases, with 9 bases between the two germline ends. There are 10 residues in the CDR3. Germline assignment: CDR1 SQVTM and CDR2 ANQGSEA. CDR3 loop: CSALYNGYTF. The DNA of the CDR3 is TGCAGCGCCCTTTATAATGGCTACACCTTC.

The chain is built from TRBV28 and TRBJ1-4; TRBD1 aligns across 10 bases. The J segment lost 8 bases and the V segment lost 3 bases, leaving 6 bases of the junction unmatched. The germline V gene has CDR1 MDHEN and CDR2 SYDVKM. This CDR3 has 15 amino acids. The CDR3 is CASSFGQGEGEKLFF. For the CDR3, the DNA is TGTGCCAGCAGTTTTGGACAGGGGGAGGGCGAAAAACTGTTTTTT.

This clonotype turned up a few times. The rearrangement uses TRBV6-2 or TRBV6-3 and TRBJ2-1; D unresolved. Trimming stripped 2 bases from V and 8 bases from J, with 10 bases between. Per germline, CDR1 MNHEY and CDR2 SVGEGT. CDR3 length: 13 amino acids. CDR3: CASSYLGFDEQFF. In DNA, the CDR3 is TGTGCCAGCAGTTACCTGGGATTCGATGAGCAGTTCTTC.

This clonotype was observed a single time. The V call is TRBV29-1, the J call TRBJ1-2; D is uncertain. The germline V gene has CDR1 SQVTM and CDR2 ANQGSEA. Trimming pared 4 bases from V and 5 bases from J, leaving 8 bases between. CDR3 size: 11 residues. The CDR3 region has the DNA TGCAGCGTTGGCTCAGAGTATGGCTACACCTTC. This gives the protein CSVGSEYGYTF.

Only a few counts were recorded for this clonotype. The V gene is TRBV7-2, the J gene TRBJ2-5, with D possibly being TRBD1 or TRBD2 (6 bases each). The assigned J gene may be wrong: the sequence end matches TRBJ2-7 better. The CDR3 covers 16 residues. The germline V gene has CDR1 SGHTA and CDR2 FQGNSA. The CDR3 is CASSPQRGAGFHEQYF. The CDR3 DNA reads TGTGCCAGCAGCCCCCAGAGGGGGGCAGGGTTCCACGAGCAGTACTTC.

This clonotype was recorded a few times. The chain couples TRBV5-1 to TRBJ2-3, with D possibly matching TRBD1 (5 bases). Deletions cut 4 bases from V and 1 base from J, with 13 bases between. The CDR3 totals 15 residues. CDR1 and CDR2 from the germline V gene are SGHRS and YFSETQ. CDR3 sequence (DNA): TGCGCCAGCAGCCTCAGGGCCTGGGGCACAGATACGCAGTATTTT. It yields the protein CASSLRAWGTDTQYF.

In its sample, this clonotype was seen a few times. J is TRBJ1-2 and V is TRBV7-9; 8 positions match TRBD1. Germline V gene sequence: CDR1 SEHNR, CDR2 FQNEAQ (reference sequence). V was pared by 5 bases and J by 5 bases, with 7 bases of the junction left unmatched. The CDR3 runs 14 residues. This CDR3 reads CASSPIGQGYGYTF. CDR3 DNA sequence: TGTGCCAGCAGCCCAATCGGACAGGGATATGGCTACACCTTC.

The chain recombines TRBV5-1 with TRBJ2-5; possibly TRBD1 for D (5 bases). The CDR3 covers 15 residues. Germline CDR1 reads SGHRS; CDR2 reads YFSETQ. The V and J ends lost 3 bases and 0 bases respectively, with 12 bases between them. CDR3 amino acids: CASSSSGNNQETQYF. CDR3 in DNA: TGCGCCAGCAGCTCGTCAGGGAATAACCAAGAGACCCAGTACTTC.

The rearrangement links TRBV6-5 to TRBJ2-7, with D perhaps TRBD2 (6 bases). V was shortened by 5 bases and J by 6 bases, with 17 bases between the two germline ends. From germline, CDR1 is MNHEY and CDR2 SVGAGI. This CDR3 is 14 amino acids long. The CDR3 coding sequence is TGTGCCAGCAGTCTGGGGGGAAAGTCGGTCGAGCAGTACTTC. Translated, it gives CASSLGGKSVEQYF.

About this clonotype itself: One end of the junction is discordant with germline, which a read error may explain. This chain joins TRBV12-5 and TRBJ2-3; D remains ambiguous. Germline-derived CDR1 and CDR2 are LGHNT and FRNRAP. CDR3 size: 12 residues. The CDR3 DNA follows: TGTGCTAGTGGTTTGGTACCCGATACGCAGTGTTTT. It yields the protein CASGLVPDTQCF.

This clonotype was seen a handful of times. The chain's CDR3 is CASSPQKIFYEQYF. The CDR3 coding sequence is TGTGCCAGCAGTCCACAGAAAATATTCTACGAGCAGTACTTC. This chain connects TRBV28 to TRBJ2-7; D not certain. The CDR3 runs to 14 residues. V gave up 5 bases and J gave up 3 bases, with 14 bases separating them. Germline-derived CDR1 and CDR2 are MDHEN and SYDVKM.

This clonotype occurred a few times. The chain links TRBV12-3 or TRBV12-4 to TRBJ2-5; no firm D call. V lost 1 base, J lost 6 bases, and 18 bases lay in between. This CDR3 has 16 amino acids. The CDR3 nucleotides read TGTGCCAGCAGTTTAGAGGGTGTAATACGCGTACAGACCCAGTACTTC. Its translation is CASSLEGVIRVQTQYF.